Each of the 16 T cell receptor beta chains below was sequenced from the same sample in a study of T cells in localized non-small cell lung cancer. Generated by immunoSEQ multiplex PCR, the TCRdb table keeps only in-frame clones and is missing some. This sample has about 53,000 clones, with over 80% found just once. The input for sequencing was peripheral blood mononuclear cells, taken before any cancer treatment. These receptors were collected from a man aged 35 to 69 with stage III lung adenocarcinoma.

The CDR3 sequence is CASSLSSGSNVLTF. The CDR3 DNA reads TGTGCCAGCAGCTTAAGTTCGGGGTCCAACGTCCTGACTTTC. The chain uses TRBV7-3 and TRBJ2-6, with D perhaps TRBD2 (5 bases). The CDR3 sequence is 14 residues long. The germline CDR1 and CDR2 sequences are SGHTA and FQGTGA. Trimming stripped 1 base from V and 8 bases from J, with 9 bases between.

The chain employs TRBV4-3 and TRBJ1-2; D might be TRBD1 (5 bases). V was clipped by 0 bases and J by 8 bases, with 13 bases between them. The CDR3 sequence is 14 residues long. Germline CDR1 is LGHNA and CDR2 is YSLEER. CDR3 DNA sequence: TGCGCCAGCAGCCAAGAACCAGGGCCGGAGGGCTACACCTTC. It yields the protein CASSQEPGPEGYTF.

The rearrangement joins TRBV5-6 to TRBJ2-5, with 7 positions matching TRBD1. The V segment lost 2 bases and the J segment 5 bases; nucleotides outside the gene matches: 6. Germline-derived CDR1 and CDR2 are SGHDT and YYEEEE. This CDR3 has 14 amino acids. Here the CDR3 reads CASSLPGGTETQYF. CDR3 sequence (DNA): TGTGCCAGCAGCTTACCAGGGGGAACGGAGACCCAGTACTTC.

V and J are TRBV28 and TRBJ1-5, with 7 positions matching TRBD1. From germline, CDR1 is MDHEN and CDR2 SYDVKM. V gave up 4 bases and J gave up 5 bases; unmatched junction bases: 8. This CDR3 spans 15 amino acids. The CDR3 sequence is CASSYQGDQDQPQHF. The CDR3 nucleotides are TGTGCCAGCAGTTACCAGGGGGATCAGGATCAGCCCCAGCATTTT. Supplemented by reference TRBV28 and TRBJ1-5, the full variable domain reads DVKVTQSSRYLVKRTGEKVFLECVQDMDHENMFWYRQDPGLGLRLIYFSYDVKMKEKGDIPEGYSVSREKKERFSLILESASTNQTSMYLCASSYQGDQDQPQHFGDGTRLSIL.

This clone was seen just once. CDR3 in DNA: TGTGCCAGTAGTACCCGGACTAGCGGGAGTTTCAATGAGCAGTTCTTC. Protein sequence: CASSTRTSGSFNEQFF. The V call is TRBV19, the J call TRBJ2-1; 13 bases map to TRBD2. Germline V lookup: CDR1 LNHDA, CDR2 SQIVND (reference sequence). The CDR3 has 16 amino acids. V lost 4 bases, J lost 6 bases, and 6 bases stayed unmatched.

The rearrangement links TRBV19 to TRBJ2-2; no firm D call. CDR1 is LNHDA and CDR2 is SQIVND in the germline V gene (reference sequence). Trimming removed 6 bases from V and 5 bases from J, with 10 bases in between. The CDR3 extends over 13 amino acids. The CDR3 loop is CASRLLNTGELFF. CDR3 nucleotides: TGTGCCAGTAGGTTACTTAATACCGGGGAGCTGTTTTTT. Together with reference TRBV19 and TRBJ2-2, the CDR3 gives the full variable domain: DGGITQSPKYLFRKEGQNVTLSCEQNLNHDAMYWYRQDPGQGLRLIYYSQIVNDFQKGDIAEGYSVSREKKESFPLTVTSAQKNPTAFYLCASRLLNTGELFFGEGSRLTVL.

The chain is built from TRBV9 and TRBJ2-3; 7 positions agree with TRBD1. V shed 5 bases and J 4 bases; nucleotides not matched to a gene: 7. The CDR3 is 14 residues long. The germline gives CDR1 SGDLS, CDR2 YYNGEE. This chain's CDR3 is CASSPRGLADTQYF. CDR3 in DNA: TGTGCCAGCAGTCCCAGGGGGTTGGCAGATACGCAGTATTTT.

DNA for the CDR3: TGCGCCAGCAGCTTACGTTTAAGGGACACTGAAGCTTTCTTT. This encodes CASSLRLRDTEAFF. The chain employs TRBV5-1 and TRBJ1-1, with unresolved D. The CDR3 contains 14 residues. Trimming took 2 bases from V and 3 from J, leaving 11 bases between them. Germline values: CDR1 SGHRS, CDR2 YFSETQ. Together with reference TRBV5-1 and TRBJ1-1, the CDR3 gives the full variable domain: KAGVTQTPRYLIKTRGQQVTLSCSPISGHRSVSWYQQTPGQGLQFLFEYFSETQRNKGNFPGRFSGRQFSNSRSEMNVSTLELGDSALYLCASSLRLRDTEAFFGQGTRLTVV.

The chain couples TRBV19 to TRBJ1-1; 7 nucleotides align to TRBD1. CDR3 length: 14 residues. V was clipped by 3 bases and J by 5 bases; unmatched bases: 6. The V gene's germline CDR1 is LNHDA and CDR2 SQIVND (reference sequence). CDR3 loop: CASSIDRDRTEAFF. The CDR3, as DNA: TGTGCCAGTAGTATTGACAGGGATCGGACTGAAGCTTTCTTT.

Only a few counts were recorded for this clone. The CDR3 bases are TGCGCCAGCAGCGGGGGACTAGCTGGGGAGACCCAGTACTTC. The encoded protein is CASSGGLAGETQYF. The chain is built from TRBV5-1 and TRBJ2-5; 9 bases map to TRBD2. Per germline, CDR1 SGHRS and CDR2 YFSETQ. CDR3 length equals 14 residues. V dropped 4 bases and J dropped 5; count of bases not matched to a gene: 6.

This chain links TRBV30 with TRBJ2-7, with TRBD1 as a possible D gene (6 bases). Per germline, CDR1 GTSNPN and CDR2 SVGIG (reference sequence). The V end lost 2 bases, the J end lost 2 bases, and 10 bases lay between the germline ends. The CDR3 is made up of 13 amino acids. CDR3 in amino acids: CAWSKGVTYEQYF. For the CDR3, the DNA is TGTGCCTGGAGTAAGGGGGTGACCTACGAGCAGTACTTC.

This chain uses TRBV7-2 with TRBJ2-7, with 8 bases fitting TRBD2. Trimming removed 1 base from V and 5 bases from J; junction bases left unmatched: 10. CDR1 is SGHTA and CDR2 is FQGNSA in the germline V gene. This CDR3 has 16 residues. For the CDR3, the DNA is TGTGCCAGCAGCTTAGGCGTGGGCGGGGGGATCGACGAGCAGTACTTC. Amino acid sequence: CASSLGVGGGIDEQYF.

V and J are TRBV9 and TRBJ1-5, with a weak D call TRBD1 (5 bases). The CDR3 length is 14 residues. The V gene lost 7 bases and the J gene lost 0 bases, with 11 bases spanning the gap. CDR1 and CDR2 from the germline V gene are SGDLS and YYNGEE. The CDR3 loop reads CASGGLGSNQPQHF. The DNA for the CDR3 is TGTGCCAGCGGGGGTCTAGGTAGCAATCAGCCCCAGCATTTT.

The chain employs TRBV4-1 and TRBJ1-3, with D tentatively TRBD1 (5 bases). The CDR3 sequence is 19 residues long. Germline V lookup: CDR1 MGHRA, CDR2 YSYEKL. V lost 0 bases, J lost 8 bases, and 26 bases lay in between. For the CDR3, the DNA is TGCGCCAGCAGCCAAGACCCAATAGCGGGGACGGCACCAGGGTACACCATATATTTT. It codes for CASSQDPIAGTAPGYTIYF.

The chain uses TRBV7-9 and TRBJ2-5; D unresolved. Germline CDR1 is SEHNR and CDR2 is FQNEAQ (reference sequence). The CDR3 is made up of 13 amino acids. Trimming pared 2 bases from V and 5 bases from J, leaving 9 bases between. The DNA of the CDR3 is TGTGCCAGCAGCTTAACCCCCGCGGAGACCCAGTACTTC. This sequence encodes CASSLTPAETQYF.

The rearrangement links TRBV7-3 to TRBJ2-1, with TRBD2 matching over 8 bases. J lost 7 bases, V lost 4 bases, and 18 bases had no gene match. The CDR3 length is 18 residues. CDR1 and CDR2 from the germline V gene are SGHTA and FQGTGA. The CDR3 nucleotides are TGTGCCAGCAGCTCCAATGGATTATCAGCGGGAGATGGGAATGAGCAGTTCTTC. Translating it yields CASSSNGLSAGDGNEQFF.